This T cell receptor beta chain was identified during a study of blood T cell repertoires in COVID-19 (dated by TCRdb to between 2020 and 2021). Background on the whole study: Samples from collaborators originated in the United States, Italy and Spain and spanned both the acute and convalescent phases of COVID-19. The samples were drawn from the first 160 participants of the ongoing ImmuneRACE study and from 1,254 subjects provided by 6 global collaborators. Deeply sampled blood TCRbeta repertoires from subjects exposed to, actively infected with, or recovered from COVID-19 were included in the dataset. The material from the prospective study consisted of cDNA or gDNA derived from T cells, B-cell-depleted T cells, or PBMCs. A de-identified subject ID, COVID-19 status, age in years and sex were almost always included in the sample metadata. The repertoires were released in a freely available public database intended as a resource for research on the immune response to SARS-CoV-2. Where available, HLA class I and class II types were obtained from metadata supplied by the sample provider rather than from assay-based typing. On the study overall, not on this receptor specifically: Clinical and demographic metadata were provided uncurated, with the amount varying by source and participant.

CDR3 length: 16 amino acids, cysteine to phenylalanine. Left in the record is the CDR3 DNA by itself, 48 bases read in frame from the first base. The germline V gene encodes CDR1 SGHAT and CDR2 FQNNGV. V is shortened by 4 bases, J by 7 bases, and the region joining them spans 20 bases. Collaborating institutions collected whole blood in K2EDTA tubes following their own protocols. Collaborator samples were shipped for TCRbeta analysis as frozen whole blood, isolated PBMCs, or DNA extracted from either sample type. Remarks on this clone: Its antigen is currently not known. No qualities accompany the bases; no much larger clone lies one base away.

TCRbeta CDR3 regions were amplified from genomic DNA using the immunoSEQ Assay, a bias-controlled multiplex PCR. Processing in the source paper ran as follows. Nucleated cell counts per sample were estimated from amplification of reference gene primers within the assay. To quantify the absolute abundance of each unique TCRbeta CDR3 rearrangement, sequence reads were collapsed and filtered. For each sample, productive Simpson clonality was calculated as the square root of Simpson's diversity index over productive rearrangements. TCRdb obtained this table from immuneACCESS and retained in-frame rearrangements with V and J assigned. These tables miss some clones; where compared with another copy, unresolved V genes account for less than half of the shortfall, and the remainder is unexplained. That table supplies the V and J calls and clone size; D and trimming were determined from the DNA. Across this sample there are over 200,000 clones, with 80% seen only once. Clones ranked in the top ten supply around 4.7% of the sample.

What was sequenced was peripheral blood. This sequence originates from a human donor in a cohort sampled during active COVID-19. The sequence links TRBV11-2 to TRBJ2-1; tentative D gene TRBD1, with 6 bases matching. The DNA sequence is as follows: TGTGCCAGCAGCTATCGATCAGGGGCAGCCCCGAATGAGCAGTTCTTC. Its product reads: CASSYRSGAAPNEQFF.